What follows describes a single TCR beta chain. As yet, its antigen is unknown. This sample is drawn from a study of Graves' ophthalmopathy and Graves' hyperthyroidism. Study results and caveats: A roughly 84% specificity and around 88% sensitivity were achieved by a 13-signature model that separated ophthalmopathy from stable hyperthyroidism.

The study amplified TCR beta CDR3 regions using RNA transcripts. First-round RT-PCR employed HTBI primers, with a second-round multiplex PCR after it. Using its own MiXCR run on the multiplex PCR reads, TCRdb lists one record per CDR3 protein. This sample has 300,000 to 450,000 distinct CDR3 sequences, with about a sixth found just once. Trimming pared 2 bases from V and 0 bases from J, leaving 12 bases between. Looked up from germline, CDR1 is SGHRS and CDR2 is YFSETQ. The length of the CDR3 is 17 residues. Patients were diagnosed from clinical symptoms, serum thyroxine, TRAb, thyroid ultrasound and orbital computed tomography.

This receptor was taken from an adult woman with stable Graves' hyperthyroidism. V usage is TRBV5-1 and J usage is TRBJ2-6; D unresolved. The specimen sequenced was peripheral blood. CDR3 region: CASSLRVTDSGANVLTF. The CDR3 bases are TGCGCCAGCAGCTTAAGGGTTACCGACTCTGGGGCCAACGTCCTGACTTTC.